The next 31 T cell receptor beta chains were all read from a single sample in a study of T-cell reconstitution after alpha-beta-depleted transplantation in children. Unique molecular identifiers were used in preparing the TCRbeta library. A single record per CDR3 protein comes from TCRdb applying MiXCR to the PCR reads. Of fewer than 120,000 distinct CDR3 sequences in the sample, about a tenth were seen once. Here the sequenced sample was PBMCs from the stem cell graft donor, taken from the stem cell graft. All receptors derive from a human donor who donated a stem cell graft to a child with acute lymphoblastic leukemia.

This clonotype was seen repeatedly, ten times or more. The rearrangement joins TRBV3-1 to TRBJ2-7; possibly TRBD1 for D (6 bases). CDR1 LGHDT and CDR2 YNNKEL come from the germline V gene (reference sequence). Trimming removed 1 base from V and 1 base from J, with 11 bases in between. CDR3 length equals 15 residues. The CDR3 DNA follows: TGTGCCAGCAGCCAAGTGAGGGGGATTTCCTACGAGCAGTACTTC. The encoded protein is CASSQVRGISYEQYF.

This clonotype was seen many times. The chain combines TRBV6-1 with TRBJ1-6, with D uncertain. The ends were cut back, 7 bases at V and 0 bases at J, with 7 bases in the middle. The germline V gene has CDR1 MNHNS and CDR2 SASEGT. The CDR3 is made up of 14 amino acids. Written as DNA, the CDR3 is TGTGCCAGCATGGCGAGCTCCTATAATTCACCCCTCCACTTT. It codes for CASMASSYNSPLHF.

In this sample, this clonotype turned up many times. This chain connects TRBV7-2 to TRBJ2-7; 8 bases fit TRBD1. Germline V gene data show CDR1 as SGHTA and CDR2 as FQGNSA. The CDR3 runs to 16 residues. V dropped 1 base and J dropped 2; count of bases not matched to a gene: 7. Here the CDR3 reads CASSLVGGQVAYEQYF. CDR3 coding DNA: TGTGCCAGCAGCTTAGTTGGGGGACAGGTCGCCTACGAGCAGTACTTC.

This clonotype has at least ten counts. The chain links TRBV3-1 to TRBJ1-1, with 8 bases fitting TRBD1. This CDR3 region has 14 residues. The V gene end was trimmed by 3 bases and the J gene end by 10 bases; junction bases not matched to a gene: 10. Germline loops: CDR1 LGHDT, CDR2 YNNKEL (reference sequence). The CDR3 region is CASSHDRGSIIAFF. Here the CDR3 DNA reads TGTGCCAGCAGCCACGACAGGGGATCTATTATAGCTTTCTTT.

This clonotype was seen at least ten times. V usage is TRBV5-1 and J usage is TRBJ2-1, with D possibly called TRBD1 or TRBD2 (5 bases each). The CDR3 runs 13 residues. Germline values: CDR1 SGHRS, CDR2 YFSETQ. V shed 5 bases and J shed 8 bases, with 14 bases lying between them. The CDR3 DNA reads as TGCGCCAGCAGAACCGGGACGAGGGATGAGCAGTTCTTC. Protein sequence: CASRTGTRDEQFF. The full variable domain, rest sourced from reference TRBV5-1 and TRBJ2-1, is KAGVTQTPRYLIKTRGQQVTLSCSPISGHRSVSWYQQTPGQGLQFLFEYFSETQRNKGNFPGRFSGRQFSNSRSEMNVSTLELGDSALYLCASRTGTRDEQFFGPGTRLTVL.

This clonotype occurred many times. The chain links TRBV6-2 or TRBV6-3 to TRBJ1-4, with 7 nucleotides matching TRBD1. Trimming cost V 6 bases and J 5 bases; bases outside gene matches: 12. The CDR3 extends over 16 amino acids. Germline CDR1 reads MNHEY; CDR2 reads SVGEGT. The CDR3 DNA sequence: TGTGCCAGCAGGCTCCAGATCGGGACAGCGAATGAAAAACTGTTTTTT. Protein product: CASRLQIGTANEKLFF.

This clonotype was seen many times. The chain recombines TRBV6-5 with TRBJ2-3; 8 positions agree with TRBD1. This CDR3 is 14 amino acids long. From germline, CDR1 is MNHEY and CDR2 SVGAGI. V dropped 4 bases and J dropped 3; count of bases not matched to a gene: 3. The CDR3 DNA reads as TGTGCCAGCAGTTTCAGGGGGCGGACAGATACGCAGTATTTT. It codes for CASSFRGRTDTQYF.

This clonotype occurred many times. The genes are TRBV5-1 and TRBJ2-2, with 7 nucleotides matching TRBD1. V shed 0 bases and J 5 bases; nucleotides not matched to a gene: 4. Germline values: CDR1 SGHRS, CDR2 YFSETQ. The CDR3 extends over 15 amino acids. CDR3 bases: TGCGCCAGCAGCTTGGCCGGACAGGAGACCGGGGAGCTGTTTTTT. Amino acids: CASSLAGQETGELFF.

This clonotype was seen ten or more times. The chain uses TRBV5-1 and TRBJ2-1, with D perhaps matching TRBD2 (5 bases). The V gene's germline CDR1 is SGHRS and CDR2 YFSETQ. The V gene lost 4 bases and the J gene lost 6 bases, with 8 bases spanning the gap. The CDR3 is 12 amino acids. This CDR3 is CASSGLGNEQFF. The CDR3 bases are TGCGCCAGCAGCGGACTGGGCAATGAGCAGTTCTTC. The full variable domain, with the rest looked up from reference TRBV5-1 and TRBJ2-1, is KAGVTQTPRYLIKTRGQQVTLSCSPISGHRSVSWYQQTPGQGLQFLFEYFSETQRNKGNFPGRFSGRQFSNSRSEMNVSTLELGDSALYLCASSGLGNEQFFGPGTRLTVL.

This chain links TRBV12-3 or TRBV12-4 with TRBJ2-7; TRBD2 agrees at 14 bases. The CDR3 loop spans 16 amino acids. The V and J ends lost 5 bases and 1 base, in that order; junction bases with no gene match: 4. The CDR3 region is CASSPGLAGGSYEQYF. DNA of the CDR3: TGTGCCAGCAGTCCCGGACTAGCGGGAGGATCCTACGAGCAGTACTTC.

In this sample, this clonotype turned up a few times. A clone one base away is much larger, so this may be a read error. The gene calls are TRBV2 and TRBJ2-7; the D is unclear. The germline V and J ends were trimmed by 5 bases and 3 bases, with 8 bases remaining between them. The CDR3 has 12 amino acids. Germline-derived CDR1 and CDR2 are SNHLY and FYNNEI. For the CDR3, the DNA is TGTGCCAGCAGTTGGAAAGACTACGAGCAGTACTTC. It translates to CASSWKDYEQYF.

This clonotype was seen repeatedly, ten times or more. The gene calls are TRBV6-1 and TRBJ2-1, with D possibly matching TRBD2 (5 bases). The CDR3 loop spans 15 amino acids. V was clipped by 3 bases and J by 2 bases, with 11 bases between them. The germline gives CDR1 MNHNS, CDR2 SASEGT. In DNA, the CDR3 is TGTGCCAGCAGTGATGCGGGTAGGGCCTACAATGAGCAGTTCTTC. It encodes CASSDAGRAYNEQFF.

In this sample, this clonotype turned up many times. The rearrangement links TRBV25-1 to TRBJ2-7; 8 bases are a match to TRBD2. CDR3 length: 15 amino acids. Losses at the gene ends were 4 bases for V and 6 bases for J; bases not matched to a gene: 11. Germline V gene sequence: CDR1 MGHDK, CDR2 SYGVNS. As DNA, the CDR3 is TGTGCCAGCAGTGGGTTGACAGCGGGAGATCTCGAGCAGTACTTC. Translating it yields CASSGLTAGDLEQYF.

This clonotype was observed at least ten times. The chain combines TRBV29-1 with TRBJ2-3; a possible D gene is TRBD2 (6 bases). The CDR3 spans 16 residues. V lost 4 bases, J lost 0 bases, and 17 bases lay in between. Germline V gene data show CDR1 as SQVTM and CDR2 as ANQGSEA. Written as DNA, the CDR3 is TGCAGCGTTGTCGTCAGGGAGGCCTCTAGCACAGATACGCAGTATTTT. This encodes CSVVVREASSTDTQYF.

Many counts were recorded for this clonotype. The V gene is TRBV7-8, the J gene TRBJ1-5; 8 positions agree with TRBD1. Germline V gives CDR1 SGHVS, CDR2 FQNEAQ. The trim removed 7 bases at V and 1 base at J, leaving 6 bases unmatched. The CDR3 is 15 residues long. As DNA, the CDR3 is TGTGCCAGCACTCCCCGACAGGGGAGCAATCAGCCCCAGCATTTT. Protein sequence: CASTPRQGSNQPQHF. The full variable domain, its missing parts supplied by reference TRBV7-8 and TRBJ1-5, is GAGVSQSPRYKVAKRGQDVALRCDPISGHVSLFWYQQALGQGPEFLTYFQNEAQLDKSGLPSDRFFAERPEGSVSTLKIQRTQQEDSAVYLCASTPRQGSNQPQHFGDGTRLSIL.

On this clonotype: This may be a read error: a much more frequent sequence differs by one nucleotide. The chain has TRBV4-3 and TRBJ2-1; no firm D call. Germline-derived CDR1 and CDR2 are LGHNA and YSLEER. Deletions cut 2 bases from V and 7 bases from J, with 15 bases between. The CDR3 extends over 15 amino acids. The CDR3 sequence: CASSQPVWGKNEQFF. CDR3 sequence (DNA): TGCGCCAGCAGCCAACCAGTGTGGGGAAAGAATGAGCAGTTCTTC.

Points on this clonotype: A much larger clone differs from this one at a single base, so this may be a read error. The chain links TRBV18 to TRBJ2-1; 7 bases fit TRBD2. The CDR3 is 17 amino acids. CDR1 and CDR2 (germline): KGHSH, LQKENI. Here the CDR3 DNA reads TGTGCCAGCTCACCACCGGTAGCGGGCCTATCCTACAATGGGCAGTTCTTC. It translates to CASSPPVAGLSYNGQFF.

This clonotype was observed many times. The chain recombines TRBV12-3 or TRBV12-4 with TRBJ2-1; D is ambiguous. The length of the CDR3 is 13 residues. Deletions cut 3 bases from V and 5 bases from J, with 8 bases between. The CDR3: CASSFPYNNEQFF. The CDR3 coding sequence is TGTGCCAGCAGTTTCCCCTACAACAATGAGCAGTTCTTC.

At least ten counts were recorded for this clonotype. V is TRBV6-1 and J is TRBJ1-3; the D is unclear. V gave up 3 bases and J gave up 0 bases, with 9 bases separating them. This CDR3 region has 15 residues. CDR1 and CDR2 from the germline V gene are MNHNS and SASEGT. For the CDR3, the DNA is TGTGCCAGCAGTGACGGACCTCTCTCTGGAAACACCATATATTTT. Its translation: CASSDGPLSGNTIYF.

V gene TRBV18 combines with J gene TRBJ2-1; 14 nucleotides agree with TRBD2. Germline V gene sequence: CDR1 KGHSH, CDR2 LQKENI. With 3 bases clipped from V and 7 bases from J, the junction kept 2 bases outside the gene matches. There are 15 residues in the CDR3. In nucleotides, the CDR3 is TGTGCCAGCTCACCTCGACTAGCGGGAGGGAATGAGCAGTTCTTC. Protein: CASSPRLAGGNEQFF.

This clonotype showed up just a few times. This chain links TRBV12-3 or TRBV12-4 with TRBJ2-2; 7 bases map to TRBD2. This CDR3 comprises 19 residues. V lost 7 bases, J lost 5 bases, and 22 bases stayed unmatched. CDR3 in DNA: TGTGCCAGCACCTCCGGACTAGGATCCTTCCCGACATCAACCGGGGAGCTGTTTTTT. It encodes CASTSGLGSFPTSTGELFF.

This clonotype showed up many times. The J gene is TRBJ2-3, the V gene TRBV7-2; D not resolved. The V end lost 4 bases, the J end lost 4 bases, and 3 bases lay between the germline ends. CDR3 length: 11 residues. Germline V gives CDR1 SGHTA, CDR2 FQGNSA. The CDR3 sequence is CASSSADTQYF. The CDR3 coding sequence is TGTGCCAGCAGCTCTGCAGATACGCAGTATTTT.

As to this clonotype: This may stem from a read error, because a much larger clone lies one nucleotide away. The chain links TRBV5-1 to TRBJ2-7; TRBD1 agrees at 9 bases. The CDR3 extends over 14 amino acids. With V trimmed by 4 bases and J by 6 bases, 8 bases remained unmatched. Germline CDR1 SGHRS, CDR2 YFSETQ. CDR3 amino acids: CASSTGGDAGEQYF. The CDR3 nucleotides read TGCGCCAGCAGCACAGGGGGCGATGCTGGCGAGCAGTACTTC.

Ten or more counts support this clonotype. The chain couples TRBV29-1 to TRBJ2-7; 11 positions match TRBD1. The CDR3 consists of 13 residues. Germline loops: CDR1 SQVTM, CDR2 ANQGSEA. V shed 3 bases, J shed 4 bases, and the junction held 2 bases outside the gene matches. The CDR3 region is CSVDGTGGYEQYF. The CDR3 nucleotides are TGCAGCGTTGACGGGACAGGGGGTTACGAGCAGTACTTC.

The sample holds many counts of this clonotype. The V and J genes are TRBV4-1 and TRBJ2-7; TRBD1 might be the D (5 bases). V lost 3 bases and J 4 bases, leaving 7 bases between the germline ends. The CDR3 covers 12 residues. Germline lookup yields CDR1 MGHRA and CDR2 YSYEKL. The CDR3 loop reads CASSHQGYEQYF. Written as DNA, the CDR3 is TGCGCCAGCAGCCACCAGGGTTACGAGCAGTACTTC.

Ten or more counts support this clonotype. The V and J genes are TRBV5-5 and TRBJ1-3; D perhaps matches TRBD1 (5 bases). Trimming shortened V by 7 bases and J by 2 bases, and 10 bases separated the two germline ends. Germline values: CDR1 SGHKS, CDR2 YYEKEE (reference sequence). This CDR3 has 13 amino acids. The DNA for the CDR3 is TGTGCCAGCGGGGGATTCACTGGAAACACCATATATTTT. The encoded protein is CASGGFTGNTIYF.

This clonotype was seen many times. The rearrangement joins TRBV19 to TRBJ2-1, with 7 bases fitting TRBD1. In germline, CDR1 is LNHDA, CDR2 SQIVND (reference sequence). This CDR3 is 13 amino acids long. Trimming removed 2 bases from V and 6 bases from J; junction bases left unmatched: 1. DNA of the CDR3: TGTGCCAGTAGTATATCAGGGGGCAATGAGCAGTTCTTC. This sequence encodes CASSISGGNEQFF. Looking up the rest from reference TRBV19 and TRBJ2-1 gives the full variable domain: DGGITQSPKYLFRKEGQNVTLSCEQNLNHDAMYWYRQDPGQGLRLIYYSQIVNDFQKGDIAEGYSVSREKKESFPLTVTSAQKNPTAFYLCASSISGGNEQFFGPGTRLTVL.

The table lists this clonotype with many counts. The V gene is TRBV19, the J gene TRBJ1-2; D uncertain. V shed 4 bases and J shed 6 bases, with 9 bases lying between them. The germline V gene has CDR1 LNHDA and CDR2 SQIVND (reference sequence). The CDR3 totals 12 residues. The CDR3 coding sequence is TGTGCCAGTAGTAAGACATCGAATGGCTACACCTTC. The encoded protein is CASSKTSNGYTF.

This clonotype was seen at least ten times. The chain links TRBV5-5 to TRBJ2-7; D tentatively reads TRBD1 or TRBD2 (5 bases each). The CDR3 extends over 17 amino acids. V was clipped by 2 bases and J by 3 bases, with 21 bases between them. The germline V gene has CDR1 SGHKS and CDR2 YYEKEE (reference sequence). The CDR3 sequence: CASSFSGYGTVNYEQYF. DNA of the CDR3: TGTGCCAGCAGCTTCTCCGGCTATGGGACGGTGAACTACGAGCAGTACTTC.

This clonotype was counted many times. The chain joins TRBV29-1 to TRBJ2-1, with TRBD2 identical over 10 bases. The ends lost 6 bases at V and 4 bases at J; junction bases unmatched: 6. The germline V gene encodes CDR1 SQVTM and CDR2 ANQGSEA. The CDR3 contains 14 residues. CDR3 sequence (DNA): TGCAGCGTAGTACTAGCGGGAAAATACAATGAGCAGTTCTTC. Its protein is CSVVLAGKYNEQFF.

This clonotype was counted ten times or more. J is TRBJ2-7 and V is TRBV9; either TRBD1 or TRBD2 may fit D (5 bases each). The germline gives CDR1 SGDLS, CDR2 YYNGEE. CDR3 length equals 14 residues. Trimming stripped 0 bases from V and 1 base from J, with 8 bases between. Here the CDR3 DNA reads TGTGCCAGCAGCGTAGAGTGGGGGTCCTACGAGCAGTACTTC. This encodes CASSVEWGSYEQYF.